This T cell receptor (beta chain) is from a study of T cells in Graves' hyperthyroidism and ophthalmopathy. This CDR3 region has 16 residues. The trim removed 8 bases at V and 1 base at J, leaving 7 bases unmatched. The germline gives CDR1 MNHEY, CDR2 SMNVEV (reference sequence). TCR beta CDR3 region amplification was performed from RNA transcripts. In the first-round RT-PCR of the TCR CDR3, the HTBI primer set was used. TCRdb re-called the multiplex PCR reads through MiXCR, storing one row per CDR3 protein. The sample lists some 650,000 distinct CDR3 sequences, roughly a sixth seen once, with around 3.3% in the top ten. This clonotype was observed a few times. Clinicians diagnosed patients from clinical symptoms, serum thyroxine and TRAb, thyroid ultrasound and orbital computed tomography. PBMCs were sourced from 9 to 10 ml fresh peripheral blood.

What was sequenced was blood. The source of this sequence is a woman aged 35 to 49 with Graves' ophthalmopathy. The chain links TRBV27 to TRBJ2-6; 8 bases align to TRBD2. In nucleotides, the CDR3 is TGTGCCAGCGGGGACGGGAGGGATTCTGGGGCCAACGTCCTGACTTTC. It encodes CASGDGRDSGANVLTF.